One T cell receptor (beta chain) is described in this entry. Its antigen is currently unknown. RNA was extracted from bulk tissue without any cell sorting. Donors were chemotherapy-naive, newly diagnosed lung cancer surgical patients in China, August–late 2014. A modified ARM-PCR protocol with three rounds of nested PCR amplified TCRbeta. From the multiplex PCR reads, TCRdb called clonotypes with MiXCR, one entry per CDR3 protein. This sample has around 120,000 distinct CDR3 sequences; roughly 67% occur once, and the top ten carry roughly 12%. The record originates from a study of tumor and adjacent non-tumor tissue in lung cancer. On the study more broadly: Samples averaged roughly 4.3 million productive TCRbeta reads each. General study points: Compared with tumor, normal lung showed significantly lower TCR diversity. In normal lung, the top 100 clones were significantly more dominant than in tumor.

What was sequenced was lung tumor tissue. This receptor was identified in a man aged 25 to 40 with non-small cell lung cancer.

The CDR3 protein is CASNEGAGVYNEQFF. The DNA of the CDR3 is TGTGCCAGCAACGAAGGGGCTGGCGTCTACAATGAGCAGTTCTTC. The chain employs TRBV5-6 and TRBJ2-1, with D maybe TRBD1 (5 bases). Deletions cut 6 bases from V and 3 bases from J, with 16 bases between. This CDR3 comprises 15 residues. The germline gives CDR1 SGHDT, CDR2 YYEEEE.